Below are 23 T cell receptor beta chains sequenced from a single sample in a study of blood T cell repertoires in COVID-19. Sequencing used immunoSEQ multiplex PCR; TCRdb keeps in-frame clones, though not all of them. Among 230,000 or so clones listed, about 85% were seen once. The sample was PBMCs or T cells enriched from blood (not recorded which). Receptors originate from a woman aged 45-65 years who had been exposed to COVID-19.

This clone was recorded only once. V gene TRBV6-2 or TRBV6-3 combines with J gene TRBJ1-2, with 8 bases identical to TRBD1. CDR1 is MNHEY and CDR2 is SVGEGT in the germline V gene. The CDR3 runs 15 residues. V lost 7 bases, J lost 9 bases, and 16 bases stayed unmatched. The CDR3 protein is CASTPPDWDRLSYTF. The CDR3 DNA sequence: TGTGCCAGCACCCCACCCGACTGGGACAGGCTAAGCTACACCTTC.

The chain employs TRBV4-2 and TRBJ2-7, with D possibly matching TRBD1 (5 bases). Trimming cost V 1 base and J 2 bases, with 12 bases left between them. The CDR3 length is 15 residues. CDR1 LGHNA and CDR2 YNFKEQ come from the germline V gene. The DNA of the CDR3 is TGTGCCAGCAGCCAAGGGGGCCATTCTACCTACGAGCAGTACTTC. Protein product: CASSQGGHSTYEQYF.

V usage is TRBV6-5 and J usage is TRBJ1-1; no reliable D call. CDR1 MNHEY and CDR2 SVGAGI come from the germline V gene. The CDR3 runs 14 residues. Trimming shortened V by 2 bases and J by 0 bases, and 7 bases separated the two germline ends. The CDR3 DNA sequence: TGTGCCAGCAGTTACAACTCCCTGAACACTGAAGCTTTCTTT. Its protein is CASSYNSLNTEAFF.

The sample holds one count of this clone. J is TRBJ1-1 and V is TRBV7-2, with 7 bases fitting TRBD1. V shed 7 bases and J 8 bases; nucleotides not matched to a gene: 22. Germline V gene lookup returns CDR1 SGHTA and CDR2 FQGNSA. The CDR3 has 17 amino acids. CDR3 loop: CASTQGGAGGHGAEAFF. The CDR3 DNA reads TGTGCCAGCACCCAGGGGGGGGCGGGAGGCCATGGAGCGGAAGCTTTCTTT.

In nucleotides, the CDR3 is TGTGCCAGCAGGCAGGGTCTCGGGGAAAAACTGTTTTTT. Residues: CASRQGLGEKLFF. V is TRBV2 and J is TRBJ1-4, with TRBD1 as a possible D gene (5 bases). The CDR3 extends over 13 amino acids. The germline V gene encodes CDR1 SNHLY and CDR2 FYNNEI. Trimming cost V 6 bases and J 8 bases, with 13 bases left between them. The variable domain in full, completed from reference TRBV2 and TRBJ1-4, reads EPEVTQTPSHQVTQMGQEVILRCVPISNHLYFYWYRQILGQKVEFLVSFYNNEISEKSEIFDDQFSVERPDGSNFTLKIRSTKLEDSAMYFCASRQGLGEKLFFGSGTQLSVL.

The CDR3 DNA reads as TGTGCCAGCAGCTTAGTGTTAACAGGTGAAGCTTTCTTT. It translates to CASSLVLTGEAFF. The chain uses TRBV11-2 and TRBJ1-1; D might be TRBD1 (5 bases). Germline CDR1 is SGHAT and CDR2 is FQNNGV. V was trimmed by 1 base and J by 7 bases, leaving 10 bases between them. The CDR3 runs to 13 residues.

This clone was counted a single time. V gene TRBV30 combines with J gene TRBJ2-7; weak D call: TRBD2 (5 bases). Germline-derived CDR1 and CDR2 are GTSNPN and SVGIG (reference sequence). This CDR3 is 10 amino acids long. V lost 5 bases and J 3 bases, leaving 5 bases between the germline ends. The DNA of the CDR3 is TGTGCCTGGGGGAGCTACGAGCAGTACTTC. It encodes CAWGSYEQYF.

The table lists this clone with a count of one. The chain has TRBV19 and TRBJ2-1; 7 positions agree with TRBD1. CDR3 length: 16 residues. Trimming took 5 bases from V and 6 from J; bases not matched to a gene: 13. The germline V gene encodes CDR1 LNHDA and CDR2 SQIVND (reference sequence). This CDR3 reads CASSSSWTGLGNEQFF. In DNA form, the CDR3 reads TGTGCCAGTAGTTCCTCCTGGACAGGCCTTGGCAATGAGCAGTTCTTC. The full variable domain, rest sourced from reference TRBV19 and TRBJ2-1, is DGGITQSPKYLFRKEGQNVTLSCEQNLNHDAMYWYRQDPGQGLRLIYYSQIVNDFQKGDIAEGYSVSREKKESFPLTVTSAQKNPTAFYLCASSSSWTGLGNEQFFGPGTRLTVL.

The V call is TRBV9, the J call TRBJ1-3, with D maybe TRBD1 (6 bases). Germline loops: CDR1 SGDLS, CDR2 YYNGEE. The CDR3 consists of 15 residues. Trimming removed 2 bases from V and 4 bases from J, with 13 bases in between. In DNA form, the CDR3 reads TGTGCCAGCAGCGTGGGGGACATGTCAGGAAACACCATATATTTT. Amino acid sequence: CASSVGDMSGNTIYF.

V usage is TRBV19 and J usage is TRBJ1-1; D call uncertain. The length of the CDR3 is 15 residues. Looked up from germline, CDR1 is LNHDA and CDR2 is SQIVND (reference sequence). Trimming left V 8 bases short and J 1 base short, with 17 bases between. Written as DNA, the CDR3 is TGTGCCAGTCAGGCTCCGATAGGTTGGAACACTGAAGCTTTCTTT. It codes for CASQAPIGWNTEAFF.

The chain has TRBV5-5 and TRBJ1-2, with D maybe TRBD1 (5 bases). The CDR3 totals 15 residues. V lost 3 bases, J lost 3 bases, and 15 bases lay in between. Germline CDR1 and CDR2: SGHKS and YYEKEE (reference sequence). Here the CDR3 reads CASSSDITNDYGYTF. The CDR3, as DNA: TGTGCCAGCAGCTCGGACATTACAAATGACTATGGCTACACCTTC.

This chain joins TRBV27 and TRBJ1-2, with TRBD1 as a possible D gene (5 bases). V was cut by 5 bases and J by 8 bases, with 12 bases left in between. The CDR3 runs to 12 residues. Per the germline V gene, CDR1 is MNHEY and CDR2 is SMNVEV (reference sequence). In nucleotides, the CDR3 is TGTGCCAGCAGTCTCCCGGGGGACGGCTACACCTTC. Translation gives CASSLPGDGYTF.

The genes are TRBV2 and TRBJ2-1; maybe TRBD2 (6 bases). Germline CDR1 and CDR2: SNHLY and FYNNEI. This CDR3 has 15 amino acids. V was pared by 7 bases and J by 4 bases, with 17 bases between. CDR3 loop: CASTGVRGPYNEQFF. The CDR3 DNA reads TGTGCCAGCACGGGGGTTAGAGGCCCTTACAATGAGCAGTTCTTC. Supplemented by reference TRBV2 and TRBJ2-1, the full variable domain reads EPEVTQTPSHQVTQMGQEVILRCVPISNHLYFYWYRQILGQKVEFLVSFYNNEISEKSEIFDDQFSVERPDGSNFTLKIRSTKLEDSAMYFCASTGVRGPYNEQFFGPGTRLTVL.

In regard to this clone: This may be a read error: a much more frequent sequence differs by one nucleotide. Different DNA sequences within this sample yield the same CDR3. The chain has TRBV7-8 and TRBJ1-1; D perhaps matches TRBD1 (5 bases). V was shortened by 1 base and J by 1 base, with 7 bases between the two germline ends. Germline V CDR1 and CDR2: SGHVS, FQNEAQ. The CDR3 length is 14 residues. The CDR3 DNA is TGTGCCAGCAGCTTAGGCAGGGAGAACACTGAAGCTTTCTTT. This translates into CASSLGRENTEAFF.

This chain uses TRBV3-1 (or the pseudogene TRBV3-2) with TRBJ2-2; D gene ambiguous. V was cut by 0 bases and J by 4 bases, with 15 bases left in between. Germline-derived CDR1 and CDR2 are LGHDT and YNNKEL (reference sequence). CDR3 length equals 17 residues. CDR3 DNA sequence: TGTGCCAGCAGCCAAGAGGCGTTGGGCAGACGCACCGGGGAGCTGTTTTTT. Its protein is CASSQEALGRRTGELFF.

This clone was recorded only once. The gene calls are TRBV7-2 and TRBJ2-7; TRBD1 matches at 8 bases. V lost 4 bases to trimming and J lost 7 bases; unmatched junction nucleotides: 6. Germline loops: CDR1 SGHTA, CDR2 FQGNSA. The CDR3 has 13 residues. The CDR3 here is CASSSRQGREQYF. The CDR3 nucleotides are TGTGCCAGCAGCTCGAGACAGGGGCGAGAGCAGTACTTC.

This clone was counted at least ten times. The J gene is TRBJ2-1, the V gene TRBV7-9; 10 bases match TRBD2. The V and J ends lost 0 bases and 6 bases, in that order; junction bases with no gene match: 5. The CDR3 contains 16 residues. Looked up from germline, CDR1 is SEHNR and CDR2 is FQNEAQ (reference sequence). The CDR3 sequence is CASSLARAGGFNEQFF. The DNA for the CDR3 is TGTGCCAGCAGCTTAGCCCGAGCGGGGGGGTTCAATGAGCAGTTCTTC.

The V call is TRBV5-4, the J call TRBJ1-2; D may be TRBD1 (6 bases). This CDR3 is built from 14 residues. Trimming pared 7 bases from V and 4 bases from J, leaving 17 bases between. Germline CDR1 and CDR2: SGHNT and YYREEE (reference sequence). CDR3 loop: CASADRGGSYGYTF. The DNA of the CDR3 is TGTGCCAGCGCGGATAGGGGGGGGTCCTATGGCTACACCTTC.

This clone was picked up a small number of times. The gene calls are TRBV4-3 and TRBJ2-2; D is perhaps TRBD2 (6 bases). This CDR3 has 16 amino acids. The germline CDR1 and CDR2 sequences are LGHNA and YSLEER. V was cut by 0 bases and J by 7 bases, with 15 bases left in between. The CDR3 here is CASSQEIGGRVGELFF. The CDR3 nucleotides are TGCGCCAGCAGCCAAGAAATAGGAGGGCGAGTCGGGGAGCTGTTTTTT.

The chain links TRBV2 to TRBJ1-3; D is perhaps TRBD1 (6 bases). The germline CDR1 and CDR2 sequences are SNHLY and FYNNEI. V was cut by 1 base and J by 4 bases, with 11 bases left in between. The CDR3 length is 15 residues. The CDR3 DNA reads as TGTGCCAGCAGTGAAGAGGGGGTAAGGGGAAACACCATATATTTT. This gives the protein CASSEEGVRGNTIYF.

This clone has a single count. The chain joins TRBV7-9 to TRBJ1-3; 8 nucleotides align to TRBD1. CDR1 SEHNR and CDR2 FQNEAQ come from the germline V gene (reference sequence). V lost 5 bases to trimming and J lost 7 bases; unmatched junction nucleotides: 7. CDR3 length: 14 amino acids. This CDR3 is CASSPRTGMNTIYF. In DNA, the CDR3 is TGTGCCAGCAGCCCTCGGACAGGGATGAACACCATATATTTT.

The chain has TRBV13 and TRBJ1-5; D perhaps matches TRBD1 (5 bases). The germline V gene has CDR1 PRHDT and CDR2 FYEKMQ (reference sequence). The germline V and J ends were trimmed by 5 bases and 1 base, with 9 bases remaining between them. This CDR3 has 14 residues. The CDR3: CASSPPGSNQPQHF. The CDR3 DNA reads TGTGCCAGCAGCCCCCCAGGGAGCAATCAGCCCCAGCATTTT.

The chain recombines TRBV11-2 with TRBJ1-6; D perhaps matches TRBD1 (5 bases). The CDR3 runs 15 residues. The V end was cut by 0 bases, the J end by 6 bases, with 9 bases between. Germline loops: CDR1 SGHAT, CDR2 FQNNGV. The CDR3 protein is CASSLDRGTNSPLHF. The CDR3 DNA is TGTGCCAGCAGCTTAGATCGGGGGACTAATTCACCCCTCCACTTT.